Listed below are T cell receptor beta chains from one sample, sequenced in a study of CD8+ T cells in alopecia areata. Produced via immunoSEQ multiplex PCR; TCRdb's table is partial and in-frame only. Altogether more than 200,000 clones are present, about two thirds being singletons, with the ten largest covering approximately 1.2%. The material sequenced was CD4+ T cells sorted from blood, taken at week 0. These receptors came from a human donor with alopecia areata. The CDR3 runs from the conserved cysteine through the conserved F or W. The D gene is left open where the match is weak. Some rows have no size entry. The others give once, few or many, or a class for an expanded clone.

clone_size | d_call | j_call | v_call | cdr3_nt | cdr3_aa
. | . | TRBJ1-2 | TRBV19 | TGTGCCAGTAGTATTATTGGGGGAGAGGGCGGCTACACCTTC | CASSIIGGEGGYTF
. | TRBD2 | TRBJ2-1 | TRBV11-2 | TGTGCCAGCAGCGCGACTAGCGGGGGCAATGAGCAGTTCTTC | CASSATSGGNEQFF
. | . | TRBJ1-1 | TRBV7-9 | TGTGCCAGCGCCAAGACAGGGAACACTGAAGCTTTCTTT | CASAKTGNTEAFF
. | . | TRBJ2-7 | TRBV7-9 | . | CASSVGAGIPGF
. | . | TRBJ1-5 | TRBV30 | TGTGCCTGGAGCCCAGGTTGGAATCAGCCCCAGCATTTT | CAWSPGWNQPQHF
few | . | TRBJ1-2 | TRBV25-1 | TGTGCCAGCAGTGAATGGGGCTATGGCTACACCTTC | CASSEWGYGYTF
. | . | TRBJ1-1 | TRBV29-1 | TGCAGCGCCCAACCGCTCAGGGTGATGAACACTGAAGCTTTCTTT | CSAQPLRVMNTEAFF
. | . | TRBJ1-1 | TRBV5-1 | TGCGCCAGCAGCCTCCATCTATTCGGCACTGAAGCTTTCTTT | CASSLHLFGTEAFF
. | . | TRBJ1-1 | TRBV11-1 | TGTGCCAGCAGCTTCAGTCACACTGAAGCTTTCTTT | CASSFSHTEAFF
. | . | TRBJ2-2 | TRBV5-6 | TGTGCCAGCAGCTTGGTATCCGGGGAGCTGTTTTTT | CASSLVSGELFF
. | . | TRBJ1-3 | TRBV30 | TGTGCCTGGAGTGGGTATACTGGCGGAAACACCATATATTTT | CAWSGYTGGNTIYF
. | TRBD2 | TRBJ2-1 | TRBV5-6 | TGTGCCAGCAGCTCGACTAGCGTGGTTGAGCAGTTCTTC | CASSSTSVVEQFF
. | . | TRBJ1-5 | TRBV11-2 | TGTGCCAGCAGCTTAGGTGGAACTCAGCCCCAGCATTTT | CASSLGGTQPQHF
. | . | TRBJ2-4 | TRBV29-1 | TGCAGCGTTGAGAGGGACAACATTCAGTACTTC | CSVERDNIQYF
few | . | TRBJ2-4 | TRBV6-5 | TGTGCCAGCAGTCCCACAGAACTAGCCAAAAACATTCAGTACTTC | CASSPTELAKNIQYF
. | . | TRBJ1-6 | TRBV5-4 | TGTGCCAGCAGCCAAGGCGACGGTGGGTCACCCCTCCACTTT | CASSQGDGGSPLHF
few | . | TRBJ1-2 | TRBV4-1 | TGCGCCAGCAGCCAAGCGGCTCTGACATTCTATGGCTACACCTTC | CASSQAALTFYGYTF
few | . | TRBJ2-1 | TRBV6-1 | TGTGCCAGCCGAGAGCAGGTAGGGCAGTTCTTC | CASREQVGQFF
once | TRBD1 | TRBJ2-4 | TRBV30 | TGTGCCTGGAGTGTACTGGACAGGGCCAAAAACATTCAGTACTTC | CAWSVLDRAKNIQYF
. | TRBD1 | TRBJ2-1 | TRBV29-1 | TGCAGCGTTGGATGGGACAGGGGGAGGAATGAGCAGTTCTTC | CSVGWDRGRNEQFF
few | . | TRBJ1-6 | TRBV30 | TGTGCCTGGAGTGACGGGGGCGATTCACCCCTCCACTTT | CAWSDGGDSPLHF
few | . | TRBJ2-3 | TRBV29-1 | TGCAGCGTACGTAACAGGGCTCGCACAGATACGCAGTATTTT | CSVRNRARTDTQYF
. | . | TRBJ1-6 | TRBV6-5 | TGTGCCAGCAGTTCGGTCGGAGGTTCACCCCTCCACTTT | CASSSVGGSPLHF
. | TRBD2 | TRBJ2-3 | TRBV9 | TGTGCCAGCAGCGTAGGGACTAGCAGTCGGGCAGATACGCAGTATTTT | CASSVGTSSRADTQYF
. | . | TRBJ1-6 | TRBV7-9 | TGTGCCAGCACCATTGACGGGATTAATTCACCCCTCCACTTT | CASTIDGINSPLHF
few | . | TRBJ1-4 | TRBV6-6 | TGTGCCAGCAGTTACGGGACAACTAATGAAAAACTGTTTTTT | CASSYGTTNEKLFF
. | . | TRBJ2-5 | TRBV7-2 | TGTGCCAGCAGCTTACCCCGACCGGAGACCCAGTACTTC | CASSLPRPETQYF
once | . | TRBJ2-1 | TRBV7-3 | TGTGCCAGCAGCTTAGCGGGGACCAGGGATGAGCAGTTCTTC | CASSLAGTRDEQFF
. | . | TRBJ2-5 | TRBV11-2 | TGTGCCAGCAGCTTATCTATCCAAGAGACCCAGTACTTC | CASSLSIQETQYF
. | . | TRBJ2-3 | TRBV5-6 | TGTGCCAGCAGCTTGGGGCTAGCAGCGAGCACAGATACGCAGTATTTT | CASSLGLAASTDTQYF
. | . | TRBJ1-5 | TRBV21-1 | TGTGCCAGCAGCAAAGCGCAGACAGCTAATCAGCCCCAGCATTTT | CASSKAQTANQPQHF
. | . | TRBJ2-7 | TRBV30 | TGTGCCTGGAGTGTAGGACCCCAGGTCGAGCAGTACTTC | CAWSVGPQVEQYF
. | . | TRBJ1-5 | TRBV2 | TGTGCCAGCAGTGAGGAGGGAGGCAATCAGCCCCAGCATTTT | CASSEEGGNQPQHF
. | . | TRBJ1-2 | TRBV7-8 | TGTGCCAGCAGCTTAGCGCCAGGGGCCGGCGGCTACACCTTC | CASSLAPGAGGYTF
. | TRBD2 | TRBJ2-5 | TRBV6-1 | TGTGCCAGCAGTCCCACCCCGGGGGGGGGAGAGACCCAGTACTTC | CASSPTPGGGETQYF
. | . | TRBJ2-3 | TRBV6-6 | TGTGCCAGCAGCTCCGGGGACGGGGCCACAGATACGCAGTATTTT | CASSSGDGATDTQYF
few | TRBD2 | TRBJ2-7 | TRBV7-9 | TGTGCCAGCAGACCCGGGGCTTTAGCGGGGAGCTCCTACGAGCAGTACTTC | CASRPGALAGSSYEQYF
. | . | TRBJ2-7 | TRBV7-9 | TGTGCCAGCAGCTTGGCCTGGGAGCAGTACTTC | CASSLAWEQYF
. | . | TRBJ2-5 | TRBV20-1 | TGCAGTGTGCGGTACCAAGAGACCCAGTACTTC | CSVRYQETQYF
. | TRBD2 | TRBJ2-2 | TRBV19 | TGTGCCTTCGGATTCGGGACTACAAACACCGGGGAGCTGTTTTTT | CAFGFGTTNTGELFF
. | TRBD2 | TRBJ2-1 | TRBV9 | TGTGCCAGCAGCCCCCGACTAGCGGGCAAGTCCTACAATGAGCAGTTCTTC | CASSPRLAGKSYNEQFF